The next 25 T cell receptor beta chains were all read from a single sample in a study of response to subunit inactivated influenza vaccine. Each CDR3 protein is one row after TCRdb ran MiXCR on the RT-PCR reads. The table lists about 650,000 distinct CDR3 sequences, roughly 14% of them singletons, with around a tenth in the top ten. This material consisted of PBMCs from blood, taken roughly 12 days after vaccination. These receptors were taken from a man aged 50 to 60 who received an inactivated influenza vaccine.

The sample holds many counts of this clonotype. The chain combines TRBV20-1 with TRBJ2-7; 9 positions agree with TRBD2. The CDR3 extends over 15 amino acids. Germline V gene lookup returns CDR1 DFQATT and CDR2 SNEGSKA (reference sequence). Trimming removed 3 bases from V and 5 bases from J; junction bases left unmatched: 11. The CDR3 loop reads CSARSSGTPPHEQYF. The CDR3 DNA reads TGCAGTGCTAGGTCTAGCGGGACCCCCCCCCACGAGCAGTACTTC.

CDR3 nucleotide sequence: TGTGCCAGCAGTTTCACCCTTATCACGGGGGGGCGGGCAGATACGCAGTATTTT. Translating it yields CASSFTLITGGRADTQYF. The chain couples TRBV6-5 to TRBJ2-3, with TRBD2 identical over 8 bases. CDR1 and CDR2 from the germline V gene are MNHEY and SVGAGI. V was clipped by 4 bases and J by 4 bases; unmatched bases: 16. This CDR3 is 18 amino acids long.

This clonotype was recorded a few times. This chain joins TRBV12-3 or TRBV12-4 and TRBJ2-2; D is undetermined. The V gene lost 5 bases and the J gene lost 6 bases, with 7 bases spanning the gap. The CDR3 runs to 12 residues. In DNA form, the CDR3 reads TGTGCCAGCAGTACGACACCCGGGGAGCTGTTTTTT. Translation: CASSTTPGELFF.

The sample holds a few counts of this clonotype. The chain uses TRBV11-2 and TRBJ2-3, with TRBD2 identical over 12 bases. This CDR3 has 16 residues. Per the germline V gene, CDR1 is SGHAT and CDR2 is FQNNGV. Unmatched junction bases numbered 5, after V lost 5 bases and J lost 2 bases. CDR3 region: CASSQRLAGVTDTQYF. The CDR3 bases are TGTGCCAGCAGCCAGAGACTAGCGGGGGTCACAGATACGCAGTATTTT.

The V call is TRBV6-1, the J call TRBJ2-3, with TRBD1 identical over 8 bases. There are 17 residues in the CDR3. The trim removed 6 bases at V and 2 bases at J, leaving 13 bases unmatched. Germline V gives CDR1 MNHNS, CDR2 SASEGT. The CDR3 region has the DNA TGTGCCAGCAGGCGTGGGGGACAGGTGATTAACACAGATACGCAGTATTTT. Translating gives CASRRGGQVINTDTQYF.

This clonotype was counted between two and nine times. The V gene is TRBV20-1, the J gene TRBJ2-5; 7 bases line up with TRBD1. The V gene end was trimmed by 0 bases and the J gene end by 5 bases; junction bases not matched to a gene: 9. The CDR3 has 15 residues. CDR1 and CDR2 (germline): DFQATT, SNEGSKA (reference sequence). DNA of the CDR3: TGCAGTGCTAGAGATCTACAGGGGATCGGCGAGACCCAGTACTTC. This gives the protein CSARDLQGIGETQYF.

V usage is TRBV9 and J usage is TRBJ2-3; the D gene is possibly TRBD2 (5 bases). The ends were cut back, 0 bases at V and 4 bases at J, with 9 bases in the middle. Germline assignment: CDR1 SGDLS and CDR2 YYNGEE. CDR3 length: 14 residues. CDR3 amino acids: CASSVGVAPDTQYF. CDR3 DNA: TGTGCCAGCAGCGTAGGTGTAGCGCCAGATACGCAGTATTTT.

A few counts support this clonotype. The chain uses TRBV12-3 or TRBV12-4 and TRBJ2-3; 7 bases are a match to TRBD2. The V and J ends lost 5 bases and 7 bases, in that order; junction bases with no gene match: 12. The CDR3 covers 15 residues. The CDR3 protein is CASSLGTTPGNTQYF. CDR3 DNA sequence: TGTGCCAGCAGTCTCGGGACTACCCCAGGGAATACGCAGTATTTT.

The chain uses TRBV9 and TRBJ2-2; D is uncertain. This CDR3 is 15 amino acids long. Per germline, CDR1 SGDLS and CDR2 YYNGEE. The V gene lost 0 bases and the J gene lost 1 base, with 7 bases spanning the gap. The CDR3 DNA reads TGTGCCAGCAGCGTAGGAGGTGGGAACACCGGGGAGCTGTTTTTT. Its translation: CASSVGGGNTGELFF.

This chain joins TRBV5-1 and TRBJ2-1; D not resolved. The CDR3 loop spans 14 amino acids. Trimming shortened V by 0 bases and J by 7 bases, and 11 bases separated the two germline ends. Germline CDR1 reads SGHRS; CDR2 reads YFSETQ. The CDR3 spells CASSLVGVANEQFF. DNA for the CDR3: TGCGCCAGCAGCTTGGTAGGAGTGGCGAATGAGCAGTTCTTC.

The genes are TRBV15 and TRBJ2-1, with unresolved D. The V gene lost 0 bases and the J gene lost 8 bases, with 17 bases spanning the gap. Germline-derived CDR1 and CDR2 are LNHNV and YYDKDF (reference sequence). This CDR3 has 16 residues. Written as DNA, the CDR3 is TGTGCCACCAGCAGAGATCAAGTAGAATTTACCGATGAGCAGTTCTTC. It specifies CATSRDQVEFTDEQFF.

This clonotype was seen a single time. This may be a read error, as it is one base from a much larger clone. The CDR3 spells CASSFRDLTDTQYF. For the CDR3, the DNA is TGTGCCAGCAGCTTCCGGGACCTCACAGATACGCAGTATTTT. The chain is built from TRBV7-2 and TRBJ2-3, with D perhaps being TRBD1 or TRBD2 (5 bases each). Germline loops: CDR1 SGHTA, CDR2 FQGNSA. Trimming stripped 3 bases from V and 2 bases from J, with 9 bases between. This CDR3 has 14 amino acids.

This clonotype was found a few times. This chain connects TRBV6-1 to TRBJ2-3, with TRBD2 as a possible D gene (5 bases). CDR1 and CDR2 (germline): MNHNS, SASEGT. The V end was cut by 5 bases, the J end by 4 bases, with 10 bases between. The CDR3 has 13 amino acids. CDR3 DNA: TGTGCCAGCAGTCCGATTAGCGCAGATACGCAGTATTTT. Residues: CASSPISADTQYF.

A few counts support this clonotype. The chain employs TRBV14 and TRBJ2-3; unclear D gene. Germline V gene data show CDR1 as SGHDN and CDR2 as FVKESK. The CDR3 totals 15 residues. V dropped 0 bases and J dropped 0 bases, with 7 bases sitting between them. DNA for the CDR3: TGTGCCAGCAGCCAAGAGATCGGAAGCACAGATACGCAGTATTTT. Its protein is CASSQEIGSTDTQYF.

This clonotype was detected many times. The DNA for the CDR3 is TGTGCCAGCAGCCTCGGACTAACCTACGAGCAGTACTTC. Amino acids: CASSLGLTYEQYF. The rearrangement links TRBV3-1 to TRBJ2-7, with D maybe TRBD2 (6 bases). Germline V gene data show CDR1 as LGHDT and CDR2 as YNNKEL (reference sequence). The germline V and J ends were trimmed by 4 bases and 2 bases, with 9 bases remaining between them. This CDR3 is 13 amino acids long.

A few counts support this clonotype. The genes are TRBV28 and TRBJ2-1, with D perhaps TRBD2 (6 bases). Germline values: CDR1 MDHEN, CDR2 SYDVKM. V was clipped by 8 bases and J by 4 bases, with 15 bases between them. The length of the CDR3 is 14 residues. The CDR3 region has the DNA TGTGCCAGCGGTGGCGGGGAGTCATACAATGAGCAGTTCTTC. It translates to CASGGGESYNEQFF.

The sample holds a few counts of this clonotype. CDR3 nucleotide sequence: TGTGCCAGCAGCATCAGGGGCCGGAACACTGAAGCTTTCTTT. Translation: CASSIRGRNTEAFF. The chain recombines TRBV5-6 with TRBJ1-1, with a possible D match to TRBD1 (6 bases). This CDR3 is 14 amino acids long. The germline CDR1 and CDR2 sequences are SGHDT and YYEEEE. The germline V and J ends were trimmed by 4 bases and 1 base, with 11 bases remaining between them. The full variable domain, rest sourced from reference TRBV5-6 and TRBJ1-1, is DAGVTQSPTHLIKTRGQQVTLRCSPKSGHDTVSWYQQALGQGPQFIFQYYEEEERQRGNFPDRFSGHQFPNYSSELNVNALLLGDSALYLCASSIRGRNTEAFFGQGTRLTVV.

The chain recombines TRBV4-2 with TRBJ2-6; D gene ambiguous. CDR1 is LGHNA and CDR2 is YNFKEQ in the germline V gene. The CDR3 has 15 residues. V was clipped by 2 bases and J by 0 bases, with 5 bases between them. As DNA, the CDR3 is TGTGCCAGCAGCCAATGGGGCTCTGGGGCCAACGTCCTGACTTTC. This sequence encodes CASSQWGSGANVLTF.

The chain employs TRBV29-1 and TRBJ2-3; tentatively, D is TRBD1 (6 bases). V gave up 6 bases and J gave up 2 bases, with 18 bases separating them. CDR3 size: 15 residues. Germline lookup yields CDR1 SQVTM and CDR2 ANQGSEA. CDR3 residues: CSVARQELYTDTQYF. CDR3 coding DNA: TGCAGCGTCGCCCGACAGGAGCTTTACACAGATACGCAGTATTTT.

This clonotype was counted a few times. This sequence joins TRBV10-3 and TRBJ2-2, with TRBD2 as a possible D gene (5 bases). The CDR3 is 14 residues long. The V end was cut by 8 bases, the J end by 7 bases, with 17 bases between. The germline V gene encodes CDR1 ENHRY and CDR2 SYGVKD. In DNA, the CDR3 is TGTGCCATCGCCTTGAGGGAGAAATACGGGGAGCTGTTTTTT. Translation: CAIALREKYGELFF.

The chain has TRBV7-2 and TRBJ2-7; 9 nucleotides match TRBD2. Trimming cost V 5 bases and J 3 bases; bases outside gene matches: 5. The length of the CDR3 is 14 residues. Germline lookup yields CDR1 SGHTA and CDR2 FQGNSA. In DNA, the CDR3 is TGTGCCAGCAGCGTGCGGGAGGGGGGCTACGAGCAGTACTTC. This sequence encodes CASSVREGGYEQYF.

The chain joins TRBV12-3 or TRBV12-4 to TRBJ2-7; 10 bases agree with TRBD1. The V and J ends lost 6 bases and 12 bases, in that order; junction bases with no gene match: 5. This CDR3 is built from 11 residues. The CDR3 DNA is TGTGCCAGCAGCCCCGGGACAGGGGCGTACTTC. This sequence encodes CASSPGTGAYF.

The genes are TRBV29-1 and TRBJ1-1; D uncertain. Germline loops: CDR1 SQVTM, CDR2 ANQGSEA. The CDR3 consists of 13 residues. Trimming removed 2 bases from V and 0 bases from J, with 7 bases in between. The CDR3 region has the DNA TGCAGCGTTGAACCCACGATGAACACTGAAGCTTTCTTT. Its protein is CSVEPTMNTEAFF.

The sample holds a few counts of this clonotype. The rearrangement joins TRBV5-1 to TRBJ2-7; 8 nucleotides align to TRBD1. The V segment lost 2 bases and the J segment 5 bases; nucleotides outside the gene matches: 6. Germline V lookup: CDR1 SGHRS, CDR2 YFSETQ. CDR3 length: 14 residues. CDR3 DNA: TGCGCCAGCAGCTTAGGACAGGGCCGGGACGAGCAGTACTTC. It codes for CASSLGQGRDEQYF.

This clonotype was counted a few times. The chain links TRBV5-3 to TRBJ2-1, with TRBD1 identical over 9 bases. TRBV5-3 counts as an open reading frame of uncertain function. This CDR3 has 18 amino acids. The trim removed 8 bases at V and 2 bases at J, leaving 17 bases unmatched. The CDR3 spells CASLRRGQGHFTYNEQFF. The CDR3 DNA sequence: TGTGCCAGTCTCCGGCGGGGACAGGGCCACTTTACCTACAATGAGCAGTTCTTC.